This section outlines one TCR beta chain sequence together with its context. The entry originates in a study of shared clonotypes between healthy human individuals. Measured with immunoSEQ multiplex PCR; TCRdb has only the in-frame clones, and not every one. Here the sample spans some 2,000,000 clones, 95% being singletons. CDR3 length: 17 amino acids. Germline V CDR1 and CDR2: SGDLS, YYNGEE. The V and J ends lost 3 bases and 7 bases respectively, with 22 bases between them. This clonotype was obtained from a man between 18 and 29 years old in good health. The sequenced sample was naive CD4+ T cells sorted from blood. This sample's subset: CD45RA+ positively selected. The chain uses TRBV9 and TRBJ2-2; TRBD2 is a possible D gene (5 bases). In DNA, the CDR3 is TGTGCCAGCAGCGCCTCGGGAATGTCCTTGGGCGACGGGGAGCTGTTTTTT. Translation: CASSASGMSLGDGELFF.